The T cell receptor beta chain under discussion was sequenced for a study of Ad26.COV2.S vaccination and SARS-CoV-2 variants. CDR1 is LGHNA, CDR2 YSLEER, per germline. Trimming stripped 0 bases from V and 3 bases from J, with 13 bases between. The CDR3 totals 16 residues. The table came from immunoSEQ multiplex PCR; TCRdb's copy has only in-frame clones and leaves some out. The sample includes over 400,000 clones, about 90% seen only once; the top ten take roughly 1.7%. Noted treatment: some 19 received Ad26.COV2.S at low or high dose, single or two shots; roughly five received placebo; per-sample allocation not given. On day 63 after the first injection, vaccine and placebo recipients gave samples. Donor was an adult aged 18-55 years in Boston.

The starting material was peripheral blood, obtained in a trial of Ad26.COV2.S vaccine versus placebo. This rearrangement joins TRBV4-3 to TRBJ2-3; D could derive from TRBD1 or TRBD2 (5 bases each). This sequence was found in a person aged 18 to 65 who received the Ad26.COV2.S COVID-19 vaccine or a placebo. The CDR3 spells CASSQDEGRETDTQYF. CDR3 nucleotide sequence: TGCGCCAGCAGCCAAGACGAGGGGAGAGAGACAGATACGCAGTATTTT.